The rows below give T cell receptor beta chains drawn from one sample of a study of naive and memory T cell subsets. One entry per CDR3 protein results from TCRdb running MiXCR on the UMI-ligation and nested PCR reads. The sample contains around 17,000 distinct CDR3 sequences, roughly 8.7% of which appear only once. The source material was central memory CD8+ T cells from blood. Source of these receptors: a human donor in good health. CDR3s include the opening cysteine and the closing phenylalanine or tryptophan. The order of the fields is V gene, D gene, clone size, J gene, CDR3 DNA, CDR3 protein. D genes are given only for firm matches. Clone size is shown for a subset of rows, as once, few, many or a class of expanded clone.

TRBV24-1	-	many	TRBJ2-3	TGTGCCACCAGTGATCCACCCACAGATACGCAGTATTTT	CATSDPPTDTQYF
TRBV4-2	-	many	TRBJ2-2	TGTGCCAGCAGCCAAGCAGTGGGTAAAACCGGGGAGCTGTTTTTT	CASSQAVGKTGELFF
TRBV4-2	-	medium-sized	TRBJ2-2	TGTGCCAGCAGCCAAGAATCAGTCTCGGGGTCCGTTGGGGAGCTGTTTTTT	CASSQESVSGSVGELFF
TRBV28	-	few	TRBJ2-7	TGTGCCAGCAGTCGACAGGCCTACGAGCAGTACTTC	CASSRQAYEQYF
TRBV7-6	-	many	TRBJ1-1	TGTGCCAGCAGCTTAGGTTGGGGGGGGAGCACTGAAGCTTTCTTT	CASSLGWGGSTEAFF
TRBV28	-	many	TRBJ2-7	TGTGCCAGCAGTTTATTGATAAGCCGAGCCTACGAGCAGTACTTC	CASSLLISRAYEQYF
TRBV20-1	-	medium-sized	TRBJ2-6	TGCAGTGCTAGAGATGGGGCTTACCACTCTGGGGCCAACGTCCTGACTTTC	CSARDGAYHSGANVLTF
TRBV9	-	-	TRBJ2-3	TGTGCCAGCAGCGTAGTAGAGGACCCGCCTGGCACAGATACGCAGTATTTT	CASSVVEDPPGTDTQYF
TRBV7-9	-	-	TRBJ1-5	TGTGCCAGCAGCTTAGAGGGAGGGAGCAATCAGCCCCAGCATTTT	CASSLEGGSNQPQHF
TRBV7-9	-	many	TRBJ1-3	TGTGCCAGCAGCCCGCGGGACCGGCGAAACACCATATATTTT	CASSPRDRRNTIYF
TRBV5-5	TRBD1	many	TRBJ2-2	TGTGCCAGCAGCTTGGACTGGTCGGTGACAGGGACGACCGGGGAGCTGTTTTTT	CASSLDWSVTGTTGELFF
TRBV6-2/TRBV6-3	-	-	TRBJ2-1	TGTGCCAGCAGTTTAGGACTGGCCAATGAGCAGTTCTTC	CASSLGLANEQFF
TRBV5-4	-	many	TRBJ1-1	TGTGCCAGCAGCTCAGCCAGGGGGAACACTGAAGCTTTCTTT	CASSSARGNTEAFF
TRBV7-8	-	many	TRBJ2-1	TGTGCCAGCAGCGTCGGGACTGCCTACAATGAGCAGTTCTTC	CASSVGTAYNEQFF
TRBV6-1	-	many	TRBJ2-1	TGTGCCAGCAGCGCCCACCGGGGCAATGAGCAGTTCTTC	CASSAHRGNEQFF
TRBV4-3	-	medium-sized	TRBJ2-7	TGCGCCAGCAGCCAAGTGCCAGGACAGTTCTACGAGCAGTACTTC	CASSQVPGQFYEQYF
TRBV6-4	-	many	TRBJ2-1	TGTGCCAGCAGTGAGGGACGAGAGGTGACTGAGCAGTTCTTC	CASSEGREVTEQFF
TRBV28	TRBD1	-	TRBJ2-2	TGTGCCAGCAGCCAGGGGACAGGGGCTACCGGGGAGCTGTTTTTT	CASSQGTGATGELFF
TRBV4-1	-	many	TRBJ1-1	TGCGCCAGCAGCCCCTCCGTGCCGAACACTGAAGCTTTCTTT	CASSPSVPNTEAFF
TRBV2	-	many	TRBJ1-2	TGTGCCAGCAGTGAGTTGGAGTCTGATGGCTACACCTTC	CASSELESDGYTF
TRBV6-2/TRBV6-3	-	many	TRBJ2-1	TGTGCCAGCAGGCAGGACGGACCCTACAATGAGCAGTTCTTC	CASRQDGPYNEQFF
TRBV4-3	-	-	TRBJ2-7	TGCGCCAGCAGCCAAGCTCCGCGAGCGGGCCACGACGAGCAGTACTTC	CASSQAPRAGHDEQYF
TRBV12-3/TRBV12-4	-	many	TRBJ2-2	TGTGCCATATCATTGGACCCGGGGACCGGGGAGCTGTTTTTT	CAISLDPGTGELFF
TRBV27	-	many	TRBJ2-1	TGTGCCAGCAGTTTATCGAGAGGCTTCTGGCCGGATTTTGATGAGCAGTTCTTC	CASSLSRGFWPDFDEQFF
TRBV6-2/TRBV6-3	TRBD1	many	TRBJ1-5	TGTGCCAGCAGTTCAGGGGGCGGCTATCAGCCCCAGCATTTT	CASSSGGGYQPQHF
TRBV4-3	-	-	TRBJ2-7	TGCGCCAGCAGCCGCTTCTACGAGCAGTACTTC	CASSRFYEQYF